What follows are 9 T cell receptor beta chains derived from one specimen sequenced in a study of cytomegalovirus exposure and HLA in healthy donors. PCR primers comprised 60 Vbeta and 13 Jbeta primers. Sequencing used immunoSEQ multiplex PCR; TCRdb keeps in-frame clones, though not all of them. The sample lists some 170,000 clones; about 9.4% were seen once. Sequenced sample: PBMCs. The receptors here all came from a woman aged 30 to 39 in good health and CMV-seropositive.

This clone was counted between two and nine times. The chain joins TRBV9 to TRBJ2-1; weak D call: TRBD2 (6 bases). This CDR3 is 16 amino acids long. The V gene's germline CDR1 is SGDLS and CDR2 YYNGEE. V lost 6 bases and J 2 bases, leaving 18 bases between the germline ends. CDR3 nucleotides: TGTGCCAGCACCCCCGGGACTCCCGGAACCTACAATGAGCAGTTCTTC. It yields the protein CASTPGTPGTYNEQFF.

This clone has a handful of counts. The chain employs TRBV2 and TRBJ2-4; D remains unclear. Trimming took off 0 bases at V and 0 bases at J, with 6 bases between the two ends. CDR3 size: 15 residues. Germline loops: CDR1 SNHLY, CDR2 FYNNEI. CDR3 DNA sequence: TGTGCCAGCAGTGAAGCTTTAATAGCCAAAAACATTCAGTACTTC. It specifies CASSEALIAKNIQYF. The full variable domain, with the rest looked up from reference TRBV2 and TRBJ2-4, is EPEVTQTPSHQVTQMGQEVILRCVPISNHLYFYWYRQILGQKVEFLVSFYNNEISEKSEIFDDQFSVERPDGSNFTLKIRSTKLEDSAMYFCASSEALIAKNIQYFGAGTRLSVL.

The CDR3 region has the DNA TGTGCCAGCAGCTTCAACAGTGGAGATACGCAGTATTTT. Residues: CASSFNSGDTQYF. The rearrangement links TRBV7-7 to TRBJ2-3, with no clear D. The CDR3 runs 13 residues. The V gene's germline CDR1 is SSHAT and CDR2 FNYEAQ (reference sequence). V was pared by 3 bases and J by 5 bases, with 9 bases between. The whole variable domain, remainder taken from reference TRBV7-7 and TRBJ2-3, is GAGVSQSPRYKVTKRGQDVTLRCDPISSHATLYWYQQALGQGPEFLTYFNYEAQPDKSGLPSDRFSAERPEGSISTLTIQRTEQRDSAMYRCASSFNSGDTQYFGPGTRLTVL.

The chain employs TRBV6-5 and TRBJ2-1, with a weak D call TRBD2 (5 bases). The CDR3 spans 16 residues. Deletions cut 0 bases from V and 12 bases from J, with 21 bases between. Germline CDR1 and CDR2: MNHEY and SVGAGI. CDR3 in amino acids: CASSYSKRRHARGQFF. The CDR3 coding sequence is TGTGCCAGCAGTTACTCGAAAAGGCGGCACGCTCGGGGGCAGTTCTTC.

This clone was observed a few times. The rearrangement uses TRBV2 and TRBJ2-5; 7 bases align to TRBD1. V lost 3 bases and J lost 4; bases outside the gene matches: 5. Germline V CDR1 and CDR2: SNHLY, FYNNEI. The CDR3 spans 14 residues. The CDR3 is CASSDRGYTETQYF. CDR3 nucleotides: TGTGCCAGCAGTGACAGGGGGTACACAGAGACCCAGTACTTC.

This clone was counted a few times. The V gene is TRBV7-7, the J gene TRBJ2-3, with 7 positions matching TRBD2. The CDR3 is made up of 14 amino acids. Germline assignment: CDR1 SSHAT and CDR2 FNYEAQ (reference sequence). Germline trimming cut 1 base from V and 5 bases from J; bases unmatched to any gene: 3. The CDR3 nucleotides are TGTGCCAGCAGCTTAGGGGTAGCGGGAGATACGCAGTATTTT. Translated, it gives CASSLGVAGDTQYF.

V and J are TRBV6-1 and TRBJ1-2; D is unclear. V gave up 11 bases and J gave up 8 bases, with 21 bases separating them. Germline V CDR1 and CDR2: MNHNS, SASEGT. The CDR3 has 13 residues. The CDR3: CAAEHGSAGGYTF. CDR3 sequence (DNA): TGTGCCGCCGAACACGGCTCCGCGGGGGGCTACACCTTC.

This clone has only a few counts. The J gene is TRBJ1-1, the V gene TRBV13; D uncertain. There are 14 residues in the CDR3. Germline-derived CDR1 and CDR2 are PRHDT and FYEKMQ (reference sequence). The V end was cut by 3 bases, the J end by 3 bases, with 11 bases between. DNA for the CDR3: TGTGCCAGCAGCTTGGGAGGGTATGACACTGAAGCTTTCTTT. It codes for CASSLGGYDTEAFF.

The CDR3 bases are TGTGCCAGCAGCCGACAGGACCGGGGGACCCAGTACTTC. Translation: CASSRQDRGTQYF. The chain carries TRBV11-3 and TRBJ2-5, with D possibly being TRBD1 (6 bases). The CDR3 is 13 amino acids. The V end was cut by 5 bases, the J end by 7 bases, with 14 bases between. Looked up from germline, CDR1 is SGHNT and CDR2 is YENEEA.